This entry lists 28 T cell receptor beta chains sequenced from one sample in a study of T cell responses to AZD1222 COVID-19 vaccine. This table comes from immunoSEQ multiplex PCR, and its TCRdb copy is limited to in-frame clones, with some not included. The sample lists 110,000 to 150,000 clones, 90% to 95% seen once, with roughly 12% in the top ten. Sequencing was performed on peripheral blood, taken after recovery from COVID-19. These receptors all come from an adult who had recovered from COVID-19.

The chain combines TRBV11-2 with TRBJ1-3; 7 bases are shared with TRBD1. CDR1 and CDR2 (germline): SGHAT, FQNNGV. V lost 2 bases to trimming and J lost 0 bases; unmatched junction nucleotides: 4. The CDR3 has 16 amino acids. CDR3 DNA sequence: TGTGCCAGCAGCTTACGGGACAGTCACTCTGGAAACACCATATATTTT. This gives the protein CASSLRDSHSGNTIYF.

This chain connects TRBV27 to TRBJ1-1; maybe TRBD1 (5 bases). The CDR3 spans 15 residues. V was clipped by 6 bases and J by 2 bases, with 16 bases between them. The germline gives CDR1 MNHEY, CDR2 SMNVEV (reference sequence). CDR3 bases: TGTGCCAGCAGCAAGAACGACAGACTCAACACTGAAGCTTTCTTT. Translated, it gives CASSKNDRLNTEAFF.

The CDR3 DNA follows: TGCGCCAGCAGGCGCCAGAGAGGGAACACCGGGGAGCTGTTTTTT. Protein: CASRRQRGNTGELFF. This rearrangement joins TRBV10-2 to TRBJ2-2; D unclear. The CDR3 contains 15 residues. CDR1 and CDR2 from the germline V gene are WSHSY and SAAADI. Trimming removed 6 bases at V and 1 base at J, with 12 bases between.

This chain joins TRBV9 and TRBJ2-7; 7 nucleotides line up with TRBD2. J lost 4 bases, V lost 0 bases, and 4 bases had no gene match. Germline CDR1 is SGDLS and CDR2 is YYNGEE. This CDR3 contains 14 residues. The CDR3: CASSVGTSLYEQYF. In DNA, the CDR3 is TGTGCCAGCAGCGTAGGGACTAGTCTTTACGAGCAGTACTTC.

The rearrangement links TRBV30 to TRBJ2-3, with 13 nucleotides matching TRBD2. CDR1 is GTSNPN and CDR2 is SVGIG in the germline V gene (reference sequence). V shed 8 bases and J 3 bases; nucleotides not matched to a gene: 20. This CDR3 is 19 amino acids long. CDR3 nucleotides: TGTGCCCGAAAACCCGGGACTAGCGGGGAGGAAGGATTGACAGATACGCAGTATTTT. Its translation: CARKPGTSGEEGLTDTQYF.

A single count supports this clone. This chain joins TRBV9 and TRBJ2-3; 7 bases fit TRBD1. This CDR3 has 13 amino acids. Trimming at V came to 3 bases and at J to 6 bases, leaving 4 bases not matched to a gene. From germline, CDR1 is SGDLS and CDR2 YYNGEE. CDR3 in DNA: TGTGCCAGCAGCGACAACAGGGGCGATACGCAGTATTTT. It encodes CASSDNRGDTQYF.

The DNA of the CDR3 is TGTGCCAGCAGCGTAGGGGGAGCACAAGAGACCCAGTACTTC. Amino acids: CASSVGGAQETQYF. V and J are TRBV9 and TRBJ2-5; tentative D call: TRBD2 (5 bases). The length of the CDR3 is 14 residues. Between the trimmed V and J ends, which lost 0 bases and 2 bases, there was a span of 8 bases. Germline assignment: CDR1 SGDLS and CDR2 YYNGEE.

The chain has TRBV27 and TRBJ1-5; TRBD1 matches 10 bases. The CDR3 length is 17 residues. In germline, CDR1 is MNHEY, CDR2 SMNVEV (reference sequence). J lost 4 bases, V lost 5 bases, and 11 bases had no gene match. The CDR3 nucleotides read TGTGCCAGCAGTATAAACCGGGGACAGGGGCCAAATCAGCCCCAGCATTTT. This gives the protein CASSINRGQGPNQPQHF.

In this sample, this clone turned up once. The gene calls are TRBV19 and TRBJ1-1, with D perhaps TRBD1 (5 bases). Trimming took off 7 bases at V and 3 bases at J, with 15 bases between the two ends. CDR3 length: 14 residues. Germline assignment: CDR1 LNHDA and CDR2 SQIVND (reference sequence). CDR3 nucleotide sequence: TGTGCCAGTAAAGTGAGGGGCGCGGACACTGAAGCTTTCTTT. This sequence encodes CASKVRGADTEAFF. The whole variable domain, remainder taken from reference TRBV19 and TRBJ1-1, is DGGITQSPKYLFRKEGQNVTLSCEQNLNHDAMYWYRQDPGQGLRLIYYSQIVNDFQKGDIAEGYSVSREKKESFPLTVTSAQKNPTAFYLCASKVRGADTEAFFGQGTRLTVV.

The count of this clone is one. This chain links TRBV5-1 with TRBJ1-5, with 12 bases fitting TRBD1. CDR3 length equals 15 residues. Trimming at V came to 4 bases and at J to 4 bases, leaving 3 bases not matched to a gene. The germline V gene encodes CDR1 SGHRS and CDR2 YFSETQ. CDR3 DNA sequence: TGCGCCAGCAGCCCGGGACAGGGGGCAAATCAGCCCCAGCATTTT. This sequence encodes CASSPGQGANQPQHF.

This clone was picked up one time. V and J are TRBV3-1 (or the pseudogene TRBV3-2) and TRBJ2-7; 8 bases map to TRBD2. Germline trimming cut 2 bases from V and 9 bases from J; bases unmatched to any gene: 12. The CDR3 is made up of 15 amino acids. Germline V gives CDR1 LGHDT, CDR2 YNNKEL (reference sequence). The CDR3 protein is CASSQTTSSAGGQYF. Written as DNA, the CDR3 is TGTGCCAGCAGCCAAACCACTTCCTCCGCGGGAGGGCAGTACTTC.

This rearrangement joins TRBV7-6 to TRBJ2-1; 7 nucleotides align to TRBD2. The V gene end was trimmed by 5 bases and the J gene end by 3 bases; junction bases not matched to a gene: 7. Germline values: CDR1 SGHVS, CDR2 FNYEAQ. The CDR3 is made up of 15 amino acids. Here the CDR3 reads CASSPEAGDYNEQFF. Written as DNA, the CDR3 is TGTGCCAGCAGCCCTGAGGCGGGAGACTACAATGAGCAGTTCTTC.

The CDR3 reads CASSLGKGAGSYGYTF. CDR3 DNA sequence: TGCGCCAGCAGCTTAGGAAAGGGGGCCGGGAGCTATGGCTACACCTTC. The genes are TRBV5-1 and TRBJ1-2, with 7 bases matching TRBD1. Germline values: CDR1 SGHRS, CDR2 YFSETQ. The CDR3 is 16 amino acids. The V gene end was trimmed by 2 bases and the J gene end by 4 bases; junction bases not matched to a gene: 11. Supplemented by reference TRBV5-1 and TRBJ1-2, the full variable domain reads KAGVTQTPRYLIKTRGQQVTLSCSPISGHRSVSWYQQTPGQGLQFLFEYFSETQRNKGNFPGRFSGRQFSNSRSEMNVSTLELGDSALYLCASSLGKGAGSYGYTFGSGTRLTVV.

V usage is TRBV5-1 and J usage is TRBJ2-5, with TRBD2 matching over 10 bases. The V gene's germline CDR1 is SGHRS and CDR2 YFSETQ. The CDR3 has 15 residues. V lost 4 bases to trimming and J lost 2 bases; unmatched junction nucleotides: 5. This CDR3 is CASSGVAGGQETQYF. For the CDR3, the DNA is TGCGCCAGCAGCGGGGTAGCGGGAGGTCAAGAGACCCAGTACTTC.

This chain joins TRBV6-5 and TRBJ2-5; perhaps TRBD2 as D (5 bases). Germline CDR1 MNHEY, CDR2 SVGAGI. The CDR3 spans 13 residues. V dropped 2 bases and J dropped 4 bases, with 8 bases sitting between them. The CDR3 DNA sequence: TGTGCCAGCAGTTACCTAGCAATAGAGACCCAGTACTTC. It specifies CASSYLAIETQYF.

The chain links TRBV9 to TRBJ2-4; no definite D call. CDR3 length: 15 residues. Trimming took off 2 bases at V and 2 bases at J, with 11 bases between the two ends. Germline CDR1 and CDR2: SGDLS and YYNGEE. In DNA, the CDR3 is TGTGCCAGCAGCGTGTATGGGGTTTCCAAAAACATTCAGTACTTC. Its translation: CASSVYGVSKNIQYF.

The chain combines TRBV5-1 with TRBJ1-5; a weak D match, TRBD1 (5 bases). Germline V gene sequence: CDR1 SGHRS, CDR2 YFSETQ. The CDR3 is 20 amino acids. Trimming cost V 0 bases and J 0 bases, with 22 bases left between them. CDR3 sequence: CASSLAKNRLGYYSNQPQHF. The CDR3 region has the DNA TGCGCCAGCAGCTTGGCCAAGAACAGGTTAGGTTATTATAGCAATCAGCCCCAGCATTTT.

J is TRBJ2-7 and V is TRBV28; D is perhaps TRBD1 (5 bases). The CDR3 sequence is 17 residues long. Germline V gene data show CDR1 as MDHEN and CDR2 as SYDVKM. With 5 bases removed from V and 0 bases from J, the gap between germline ends came to 20 bases. CDR3 coding DNA: TGTGCCAGCAGTCCCCCTAGTTGGCCGGACAACTCCTACGAGCAGTACTTC. Translating gives CASSPPSWPDNSYEQYF.

J is TRBJ1-4 and V is TRBV5-1; D remains ambiguous. CDR3 length: 14 residues. V lost 8 bases and J lost 5, with 16 bases in between. CDR1 and CDR2 (germline): SGHRS, YFSETQ. The CDR3 here is CASRGATYNEKLFF. In nucleotides, the CDR3 is TGCGCCAGTCGGGGAGCCACCTACAATGAAAAACTGTTTTTT.

CDR3 sequence: CSVSRTGLGEKLFF. CDR3 nucleotides: TGCAGCGTTTCCCGGACAGGGCTGGGTGAAAAACTGTTTTTT. This chain connects TRBV29-1 to TRBJ1-4, with 8 bases lining up with TRBD1. V gave up 5 bases and J gave up 7 bases; unmatched junction bases: 9. There are 14 residues in the CDR3. Per the germline V gene, CDR1 is SQVTM and CDR2 is ANQGSEA.

This chain joins TRBV7-9 and TRBJ1-2, with a tentative D call TRBD1 (6 bases). The germline CDR1 and CDR2 sequences are SEHNR and FQNEAQ (reference sequence). The germline V and J ends were trimmed by 5 bases and 9 bases, with 16 bases remaining between them. CDR3 size: 13 residues. The CDR3 nucleotides read TGTGCCAGCAGCCGAGGAGGGGGTAATAGCTACACCTTC. This codes for CASSRGGGNSYTF. Full variable domain (remainder filled in from reference TRBV7-9 and TRBJ1-2): DTGVSQNPRHKITKRGQNVTFRCDPISEHNRLYWYRQTLGQGPEFLTYFQNEAQLEKSRLLSDRFSAERPKGSFSTLEIQRTEQGDSAMYLCASSRGGGNSYTFGSGTRLTVV.

This sequence joins TRBV9 and TRBJ2-7, with TRBD1 matching 9 bases. The trim removed 0 bases at V and 6 bases at J, leaving 7 bases unmatched. Germline-derived CDR1 and CDR2 are SGDLS and YYNGEE. CDR3 size: 15 residues. In DNA, the CDR3 is TGTGCCAGCAGCGTAGGGGGACAGGGTGGAGGCGAGCAGTACTTC. Amino acids: CASSVGGQGGGEQYF.

This sequence joins TRBV7-9 and TRBJ1-5; the match to TRBD1 covers 10 bases. There are 16 residues in the CDR3. V lost 5 bases and J lost 4; bases outside the gene matches: 8. Germline loops: CDR1 SEHNR, CDR2 FQNEAQ (reference sequence). The CDR3 spells CASSHHGTGENQPQHF. CDR3 nucleotide sequence: TGTGCCAGCAGCCATCACGGGACAGGGGAAAATCAGCCCCAGCATTTT.

The chain employs TRBV15 and TRBJ1-1, with no clear D. CDR1 and CDR2 from the germline V gene are LNHNV and YYDKDF (reference sequence). Trimming removed 2 bases at V and 4 bases at J, with 11 bases between. The CDR3 extends over 14 amino acids. Here the CDR3 DNA reads TGTGCCACCAGCAGATTCCTAGTGGGCACTGAAGCTTTCTTT. It specifies CATSRFLVGTEAFF.

The gene calls are TRBV28 and TRBJ1-4; 7 nucleotides line up with TRBD1. The germline CDR1 and CDR2 sequences are MDHEN and SYDVKM. This CDR3 has 15 amino acids. V lost 3 bases, J lost 7 bases, and 8 bases stayed unmatched. The CDR3 bases are TGTGCCAGCAGTTTTGACCGGGACAGACCTGAAAAACTGTTTTTT. This encodes CASSFDRDRPEKLFF.

The J gene is TRBJ2-7, the V gene TRBV4-1; 10 bases line up with TRBD1. The CDR3 length is 16 residues. Germline-derived CDR1 and CDR2 are MGHRA and YSYEKL. V lost 1 base, J lost 4 bases, and 7 bases stayed unmatched. The chain's CDR3 is CASSQARTGGVYEQYF. CDR3 bases: TGCGCCAGCAGCCAAGCCCGGACAGGGGGGGTTTACGAGCAGTACTTC.

The chain has TRBV6-5 and TRBJ1-6, with TRBD1 identical over 10 bases. This CDR3 has 15 amino acids. V gave up 2 bases and J gave up 5 bases; unmatched junction bases: 0. The V gene's germline CDR1 is MNHEY and CDR2 SVGAGI. CDR3 protein: CASSYGTGDNSPLHF. The CDR3 DNA sequence: TGTGCCAGCAGTTACGGGACAGGGGATAATTCACCCCTCCACTTT.

The J gene is TRBJ2-7, the V gene TRBV18; no definite D call. This CDR3 contains 14 residues. From germline, CDR1 is KGHSH and CDR2 LQKENI. V was pared by 0 bases and J by 7 bases, with 13 bases between. The CDR3 DNA reads TGTGCCAGCTCACCACCGACGGCGCTCGGGGAGCAGTACTTC. It codes for CASSPPTALGEQYF.